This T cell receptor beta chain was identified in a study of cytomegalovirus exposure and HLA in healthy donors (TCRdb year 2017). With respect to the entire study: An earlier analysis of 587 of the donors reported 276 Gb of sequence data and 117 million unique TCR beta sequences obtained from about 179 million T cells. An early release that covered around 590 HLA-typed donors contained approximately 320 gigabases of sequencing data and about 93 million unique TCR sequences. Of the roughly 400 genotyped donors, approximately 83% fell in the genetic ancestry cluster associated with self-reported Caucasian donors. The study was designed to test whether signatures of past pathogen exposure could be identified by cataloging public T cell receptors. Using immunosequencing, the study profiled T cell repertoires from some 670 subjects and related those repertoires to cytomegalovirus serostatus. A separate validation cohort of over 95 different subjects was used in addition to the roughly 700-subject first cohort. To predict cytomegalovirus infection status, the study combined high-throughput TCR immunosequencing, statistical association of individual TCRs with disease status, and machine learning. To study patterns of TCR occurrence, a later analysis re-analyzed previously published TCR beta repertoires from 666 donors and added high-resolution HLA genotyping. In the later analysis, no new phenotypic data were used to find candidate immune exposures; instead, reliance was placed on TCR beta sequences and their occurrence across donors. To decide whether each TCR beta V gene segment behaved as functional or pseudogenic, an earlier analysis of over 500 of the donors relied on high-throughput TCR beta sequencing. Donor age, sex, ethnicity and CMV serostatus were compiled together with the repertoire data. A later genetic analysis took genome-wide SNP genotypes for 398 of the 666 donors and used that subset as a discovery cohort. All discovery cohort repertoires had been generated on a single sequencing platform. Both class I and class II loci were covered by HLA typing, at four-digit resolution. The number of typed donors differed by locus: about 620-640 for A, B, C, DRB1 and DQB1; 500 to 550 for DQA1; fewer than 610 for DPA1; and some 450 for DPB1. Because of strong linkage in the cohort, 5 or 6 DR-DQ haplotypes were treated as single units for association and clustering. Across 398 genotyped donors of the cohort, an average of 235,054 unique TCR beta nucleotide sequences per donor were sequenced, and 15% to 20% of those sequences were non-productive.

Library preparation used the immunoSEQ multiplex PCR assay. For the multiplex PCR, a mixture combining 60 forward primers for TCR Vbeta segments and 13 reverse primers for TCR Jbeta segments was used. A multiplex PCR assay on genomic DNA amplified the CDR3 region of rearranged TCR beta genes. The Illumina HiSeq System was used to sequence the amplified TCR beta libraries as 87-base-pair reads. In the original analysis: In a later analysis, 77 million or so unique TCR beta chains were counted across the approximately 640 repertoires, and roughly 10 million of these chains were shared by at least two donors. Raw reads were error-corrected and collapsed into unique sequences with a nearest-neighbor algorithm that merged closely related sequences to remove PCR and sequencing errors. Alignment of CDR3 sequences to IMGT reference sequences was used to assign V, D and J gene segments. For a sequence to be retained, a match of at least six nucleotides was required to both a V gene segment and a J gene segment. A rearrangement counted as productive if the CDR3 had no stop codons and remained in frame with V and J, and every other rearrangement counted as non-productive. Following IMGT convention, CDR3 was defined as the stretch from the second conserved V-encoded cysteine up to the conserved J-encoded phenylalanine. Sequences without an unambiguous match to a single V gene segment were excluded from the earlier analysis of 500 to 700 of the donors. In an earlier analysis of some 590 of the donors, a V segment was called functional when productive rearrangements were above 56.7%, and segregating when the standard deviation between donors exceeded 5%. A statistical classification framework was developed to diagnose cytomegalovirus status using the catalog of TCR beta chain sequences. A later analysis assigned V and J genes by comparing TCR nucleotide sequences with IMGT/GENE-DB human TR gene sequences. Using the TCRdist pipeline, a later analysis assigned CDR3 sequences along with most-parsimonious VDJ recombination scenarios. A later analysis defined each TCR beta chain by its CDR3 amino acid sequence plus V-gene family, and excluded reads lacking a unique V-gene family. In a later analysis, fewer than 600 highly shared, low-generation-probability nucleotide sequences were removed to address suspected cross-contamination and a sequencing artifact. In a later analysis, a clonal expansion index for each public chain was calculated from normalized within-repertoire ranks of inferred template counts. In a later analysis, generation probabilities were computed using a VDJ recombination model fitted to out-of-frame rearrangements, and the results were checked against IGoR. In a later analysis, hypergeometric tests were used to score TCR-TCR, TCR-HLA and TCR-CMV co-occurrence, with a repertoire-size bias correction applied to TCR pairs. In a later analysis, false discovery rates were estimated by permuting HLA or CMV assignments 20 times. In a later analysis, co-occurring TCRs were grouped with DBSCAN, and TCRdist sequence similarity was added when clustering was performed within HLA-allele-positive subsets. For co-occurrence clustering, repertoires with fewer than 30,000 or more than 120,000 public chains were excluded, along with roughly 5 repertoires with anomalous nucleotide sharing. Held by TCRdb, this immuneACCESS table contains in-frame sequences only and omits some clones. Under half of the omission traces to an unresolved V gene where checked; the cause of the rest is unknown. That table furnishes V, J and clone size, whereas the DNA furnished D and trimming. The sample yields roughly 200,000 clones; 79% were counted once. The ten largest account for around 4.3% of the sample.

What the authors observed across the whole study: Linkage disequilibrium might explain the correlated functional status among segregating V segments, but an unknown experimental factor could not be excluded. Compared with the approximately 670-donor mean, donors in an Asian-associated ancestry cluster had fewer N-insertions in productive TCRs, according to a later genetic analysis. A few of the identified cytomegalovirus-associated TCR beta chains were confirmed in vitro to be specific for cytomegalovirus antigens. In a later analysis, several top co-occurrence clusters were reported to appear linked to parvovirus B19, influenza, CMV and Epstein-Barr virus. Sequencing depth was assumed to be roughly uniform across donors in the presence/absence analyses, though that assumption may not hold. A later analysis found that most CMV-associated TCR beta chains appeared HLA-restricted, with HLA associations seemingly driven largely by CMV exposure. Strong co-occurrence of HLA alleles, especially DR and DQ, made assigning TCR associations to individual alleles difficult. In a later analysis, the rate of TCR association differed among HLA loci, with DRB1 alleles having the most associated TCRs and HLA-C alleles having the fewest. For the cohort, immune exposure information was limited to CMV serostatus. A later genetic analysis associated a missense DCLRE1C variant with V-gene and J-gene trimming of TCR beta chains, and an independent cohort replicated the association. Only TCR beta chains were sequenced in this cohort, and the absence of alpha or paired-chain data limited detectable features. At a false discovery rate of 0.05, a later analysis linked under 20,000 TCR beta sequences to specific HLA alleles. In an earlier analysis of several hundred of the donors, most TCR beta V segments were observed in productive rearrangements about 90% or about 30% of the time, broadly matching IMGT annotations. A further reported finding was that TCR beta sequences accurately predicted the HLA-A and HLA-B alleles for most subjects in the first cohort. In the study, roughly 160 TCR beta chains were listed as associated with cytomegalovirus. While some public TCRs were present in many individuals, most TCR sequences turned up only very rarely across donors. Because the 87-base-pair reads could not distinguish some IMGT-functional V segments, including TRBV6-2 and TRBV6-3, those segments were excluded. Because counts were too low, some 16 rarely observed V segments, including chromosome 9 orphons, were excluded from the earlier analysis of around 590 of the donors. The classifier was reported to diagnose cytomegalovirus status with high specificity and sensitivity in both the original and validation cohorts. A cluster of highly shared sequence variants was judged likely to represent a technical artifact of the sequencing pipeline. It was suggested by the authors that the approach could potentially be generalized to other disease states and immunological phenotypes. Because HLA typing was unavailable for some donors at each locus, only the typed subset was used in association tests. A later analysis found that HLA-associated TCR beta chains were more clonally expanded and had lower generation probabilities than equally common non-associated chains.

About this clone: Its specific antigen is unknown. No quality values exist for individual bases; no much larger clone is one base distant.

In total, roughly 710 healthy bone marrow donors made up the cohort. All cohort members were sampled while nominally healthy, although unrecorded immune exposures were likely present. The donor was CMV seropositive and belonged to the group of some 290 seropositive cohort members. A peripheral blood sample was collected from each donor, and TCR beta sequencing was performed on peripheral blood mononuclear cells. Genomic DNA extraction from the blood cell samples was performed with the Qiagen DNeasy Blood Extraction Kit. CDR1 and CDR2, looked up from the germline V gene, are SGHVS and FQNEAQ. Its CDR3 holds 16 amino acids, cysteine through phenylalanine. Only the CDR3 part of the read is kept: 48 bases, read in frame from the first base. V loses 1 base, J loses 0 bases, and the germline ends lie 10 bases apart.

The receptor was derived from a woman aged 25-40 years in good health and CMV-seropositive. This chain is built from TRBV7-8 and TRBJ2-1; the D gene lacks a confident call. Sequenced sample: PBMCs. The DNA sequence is TGTGCCAGCAGCTTAGGGGCCCCAAGCTCCTACAATGAGCAGTTCTTC. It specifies CASSLGAPSSYNEQFF.